This is a list of T cell receptor beta chains from one sample in a study of T cells in Graves' hyperthyroidism and ophthalmopathy. TCRdb called the multiplex PCR reads again in MiXCR, with one record for every CDR3 protein. The table has 160,000 or so distinct CDR3 sequences, about a tenth seen once. Sequencing was done on a sample of blood. Receptors were obtained from a woman aged 18-35 years with Graves' hyperthyroidism that later progressed to Graves' ophthalmopathy. Both conserved end residues are part of each CDR3. A D gene is named only where the DNA matches it firmly. For some rows the clone size is stated as once, few or many, or as a class when expanded; others skip it.

j_call clone_size v_call d_call cdr3_aa cdr3_nt
TRBJ2-7 NA TRBV7-9 TRBD2 CASSLGWLAGGLTYEQYF TGTGCCAGCAGCTTAGGGTGGCTAGCGGGAGGACTCACCTACGAGCAGTACTTC
TRBJ1-3 many TRBV27 NA CASSSSIGNTIYF TGTGCCAGCAGCTCCTCAATTGGAAACACCATATATTTT
TRBJ2-7 many TRBV28 NA CASSLDARTDEQYF TGTGCCAGCAGTCTAGACGCGCGGACTGACGAGCAGTACTTC
TRBJ2-3 many TRBV5-1 NA CASSLVPDLTDTQYF TGCGCCAGCAGCTTGGTCCCGGATCTCACAGATACGCAGTATTTT
TRBJ1-5 few TRBV19 TRBD1 CASSRYQGVIQPQHF TGTGCCAGTAGTAGGTATCAGGGGGTAATTCAGCCCCAGCATTTT
TRBJ2-1 NA TRBV20-1 TRBD2 CSAKAGGPSNSYNEQFF TGCAGTGCCAAAGCGGGGGGCCCTTCTAACTCCTACAATGAGCAGTTCTTC
TRBJ2-5 many TRBV28 TRBD2 CASSSLAGGGETQYF TGTGCCAGCAGTTCACTAGCGGGGGGCGGGGAGACCCAGTACTTC
TRBJ2-5 many TRBV20-1 NA CSARVDYQETQYF TGCAGTGCTAGAGTCGACTACCAAGAGACCCAGTACTTC
TRBJ2-5 many TRBV3-1 NA CASSQGGEETQYF TGTGCCAGCAGCCAAGGCGGGGAAGAGACCCAGTACTTC
TRBJ2-7 NA TRBV4-2 NA CASSQGVAEQYF TGTGCCAGCAGCCAAGGAGTTGCCGAGCAGTACTTC
TRBJ2-7 NA TRBV11-2 TRBD1 CASSDLPGTGLDEQYF TGTGCCAGCTCGGATCTCCCCGGGACAGGGCTGGACGAGCAGTACTTC
TRBJ2-3 many TRBV20-1 NA CSARGGRDTQYF TGCAGTGCTAGGGGGGGTAGAGATACGCAGTATTTT
TRBJ1-1 many TRBV6-2/TRBV6-3 NA CATAGGGTTEAFF TGTGCCACCGCCGGGGGGGGGACCACTGAAGCTTTCTTT
TRBJ2-2 NA TRBV30 TRBD2 CARRAGGSTTGELFF TGTGCCCGGAGAGCGGGGGGCTCTACCACCGGGGAGCTGTTTTTT
TRBJ2-2 many TRBV7-3 TRBD1 CASSQGQGNTGELFF TGTGCCAGCAGCCAGGGACAGGGGAACACCGGGGAGCTGTTTTTT
TRBJ1-3 NA TRBV20-1 TRBD1 CSAKWGQQSGNTIYF TGCAGTGCTAAGTGGGGACAGCAATCTGGAAACACCATATATTTT
TRBJ2-1 many TRBV3-1 TRBD2 CASSSLDGTSVGYEQFF TGTGCCAGCAGCTCCCTAGACGGGACTAGCGTCGGCTATGAGCAGTTCTTC
TRBJ2-7 NA TRBV5-1 TRBD2 CASSPGTSGRRNTREQYF TGCGCCAGCAGCCCTGGGACTAGCGGGAGGAGGAACACTAGAGAGCAGTACTTC
TRBJ1-3 many TRBV7-2 TRBD1 CASSLWTGAGNTIYF TGTGCCAGCAGCTTATGGACAGGGGCTGGAAACACCATATATTTT
TRBJ2-7 NA TRBV9 NA CASSVSVGVYEQYF TGTGCCAGCAGCGTATCTGTGGGGGTCTACGAGCAGTACTTC
TRBJ2-3 many TRBV2 NA CASSDPSFYTDTQYF TGTGCCAGCAGTGACCCTAGCTTCTACACAGATACGCAGTATTTT
TRBJ2-7 many TRBV28 NA CASSLLRTEDEQYF TGTGCCAGCAGTTTATTGCGGACGGAAGACGAGCAGTACTTC
TRBJ2-1 many TRBV30 NA CAWSFVSLGGEQFF TGTGCCTGGAGTTTTGTCTCCTTGGGGGGTGAGCAGTTCTTC
TRBJ1-1 many TRBV7-3 TRBD1 CASSSQGGTEAFF TGTGCCAGCAGCTCGCAGGGGGGCACTGAAGCTTTCTTT
TRBJ2-1 many TRBV7-2 TRBD1 CASSRGDRGYNEQFF TGTGCCAGCAGTAGAGGGGACAGGGGTTACAATGAGCAGTTCTTC
TRBJ1-1 many TRBV28 NA CASSSGRRTFNTEAFF TGTGCCAGCAGCAGCGGACGGAGAACTTTTAACACTGAAGCTTTCTTT
TRBJ1-2 many TRBV5-1 NA CASSLDVTFYGYTF TGCGCCAGCAGCTTGGACGTGACGTTCTATGGCTACACCTTC
TRBJ1-1 NA TRBV7-9 NA CASSLVAGINTEAFF TGTGCCAGCAGCTTAGTCGCGGGGATTAACACTGAAGCTTTCTTT
TRBJ2-1 NA TRBV6-2/TRBV6-3 NA CASSYQRSGAGEQFF TGTGCCAGCAGTTACCAGCGGAGTGGGGCCGGTGAGCAGTTCTTC
TRBJ2-7 many TRBV6-1 NA CASSHELSSVTYEQYF TGTGCCAGCAGCCACGAATTGTCTAGCGTGACCTACGAGCAGTACTTC
TRBJ2-2 NA TRBV27 NA CASSFLGQTGELFF TGTGCCAGCAGTTTCCTCGGACAGACCGGGGAGCTGTTTTTT
TRBJ2-7 few TRBV19 NA CASSYYEQYF TGTGCCAGTTCTTACTACGAGCAGTACTTC
TRBJ2-5 many TRBV12-3/TRBV12-4 TRBD2 CASSFGLAGGMETQYF TGTGCCAGCAGTTTTGGTCTAGCGGGAGGTATGGAGACCCAGTACTTC
TRBJ2-2 many TRBV12-3/TRBV12-4 TRBD2 CASSQSGGAGELFF TGTGCCAGCAGCCAATCGGGGGGGGCCGGGGAGCTGTTTTTT
TRBJ1-4 many TRBV7-9 NA CASSRQIEKLFF TGTGCCAGCAGCCGACAGATAGAAAAACTGTTTTTT
TRBJ2-7 few TRBV6-1 NA CASTGSYEQYF TGTGCCAGCACAGGATCCTACGAGCAGTACTTC
TRBJ1-1 many TRBV3-1 NA CASRGEDRNTEAFF TGTGCCAGCAGAGGGGAAGATCGGAACACTGAAGCTTTCTTT
TRBJ2-1 few TRBV9 TRBD1 CASRDSGTGGHNEQFF TGTGCCAGCAGGGATTCCGGGACAGGGGGCCACAATGAGCAGTTCTTC
TRBJ2-1 many TRBV20-1 NA CSAEDIGSYNEQFF TGCAGTGCCGAGGACATCGGCTCCTACAATGAGCAGTTCTTC
TRBJ2-5 few TRBV24-1 TRBD2 CATSDRLGGRKETQYF TGTGCCACCAGTGATCGGCTGGGGGGGAGAAAAGAGACCCAGTACTTC
TRBJ1-2 many TRBV4-1 NA CASSQGRDGYTF TGCGCCAGCAGCCAGGGGCGGGATGGCTACACCTTC
TRBJ2-7 many TRBV20-1 TRBD2 CSARDERGEVEQYF TGCAGTGCTAGAGATGAGCGGGGGGAGGTCGAGCAGTACTTC
TRBJ2-7 many TRBV6-1 TRBD2 CASSEGGGKYEQYF TGTGCCAGCAGTGAGGGCGGGGGAAAATACGAGCAGTACTTC
TRBJ1-3 few TRBV28 NA CASSQISGNTIYF TGTGCCAGCAGCCAGATCTCTGGAAACACCATATATTTT
TRBJ2-7 many TRBV9 TRBD1 CASSAGGRGRAEQYF TGTGCCAGCAGCGCCGGAGGCAGGGGGCGCGCCGAGCAGTACTTC
TRBJ1-4 many TRBV7-9 NA CASSLAGGNEKLFF TGTGCCAGCAGCTTAGCGGGGGGTAATGAAAAACTGTTTTTT
TRBJ2-5 many TRBV19 TRBD2 CASQRGTSQETQYF TGTGCCAGTCAGAGAGGGACTAGCCAAGAGACCCAGTACTTC
TRBJ1-5 NA TRBV7-7 NA CASSLHVNQPQHF TGTGCTAGCAGCTTGCATGTAAATCAGCCCCAGCATTTT
TRBJ1-1 many TRBV11-2 TRBD1 CASSPSATGLAFF TGTGCCAGCAGCCCATCGGCGACAGGGCTAGCTTTCTTT
TRBJ1-5 many TRBV19 TRBD1 CASSWTGESNQPQHF TGTGCCAGTAGTTGGACAGGGGAAAGCAATCAGCCCCAGCATTTT
TRBJ2-3 many TRBV20-1 NA CSAGNTDTQYF TGCAGTGCGGGGAACACAGATACGCAGTATTTT
TRBJ1-1 few TRBV5-1 NA CASNGQLNTEAFF TGCGCCAGCAATGGACAGCTGAACACTGAAGCTTTCTTT
TRBJ2-5 many TRBV10-3 TRBD2 CATRVGTVASGSSQETQYF TGTGCCACACGCGTTGGGACAGTGGCTAGCGGGAGTTCCCAAGAGACCCAGTACTTC
TRBJ2-3 many TRBV20-1 TRBD1 CSARDLGRGSTDTQYF TGCAGTGCTAGAGATTTGGGCAGGGGGTCGACAGATACGCAGTATTTT
TRBJ2-1 many TRBV10-3 NA CAISEVWGDGSSYNEQFF TGTGCCATCAGTGAAGTATGGGGGGACGGTAGCTCCTACAATGAGCAGTTCTTC
TRBJ2-1 few TRBV4-1 NA CASSQDPGLSYNEQFF TGCGCCAGCAGCCAAGATCCGGGATTATCCTACAATGAGCAGTTCTTC
TRBJ2-7 many TRBV28 NA CASSPIGDLGEQYF TGTGCCAGCAGTCCCATCGGGGATCTGGGGGAGCAGTACTTC
TRBJ1-2 many TRBV28 NA CASRISAVYGYTF TGTGCCAGCCGCATATCAGCAGTCTATGGCTACACCTTC
TRBJ2-3 NA TRBV7-9 TRBD2 CASSFILAGLTDTQYF TGTGCCAGCAGCTTCATACTAGCGGGGCTTACAGATACGCAGTATTTT
TRBJ2-7 NA TRBV4-2 TRBD2 CASSQDPGLAGYLGEQYF TGTGCCAGCAGCCAAGATCCCGGGCTAGCGGGATACCTTGGCGAGCAGTACTTC